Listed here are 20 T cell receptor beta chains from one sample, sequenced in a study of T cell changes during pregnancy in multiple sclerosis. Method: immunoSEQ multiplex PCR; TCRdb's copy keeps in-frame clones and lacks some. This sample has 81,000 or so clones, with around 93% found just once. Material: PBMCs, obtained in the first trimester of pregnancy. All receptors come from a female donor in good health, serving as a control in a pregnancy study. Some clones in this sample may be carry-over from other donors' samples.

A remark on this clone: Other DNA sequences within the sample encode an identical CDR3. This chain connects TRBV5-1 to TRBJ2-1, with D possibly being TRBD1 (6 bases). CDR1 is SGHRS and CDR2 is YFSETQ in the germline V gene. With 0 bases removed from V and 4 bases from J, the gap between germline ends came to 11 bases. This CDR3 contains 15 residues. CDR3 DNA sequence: TGCGCCAGCAGCTTGGGAGGGGGTAGTTACAATGAGCAGTTCTTC. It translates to CASSLGGGSYNEQFF.

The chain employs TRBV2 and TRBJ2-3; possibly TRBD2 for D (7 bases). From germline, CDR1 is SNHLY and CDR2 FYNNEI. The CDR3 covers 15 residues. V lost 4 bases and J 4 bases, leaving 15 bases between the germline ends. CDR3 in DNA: TGTGCCAGCAGTGCCCGCTCGGGGGGCTCAGATACGCAGTATTTT. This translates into CASSARSGGSDTQYF.

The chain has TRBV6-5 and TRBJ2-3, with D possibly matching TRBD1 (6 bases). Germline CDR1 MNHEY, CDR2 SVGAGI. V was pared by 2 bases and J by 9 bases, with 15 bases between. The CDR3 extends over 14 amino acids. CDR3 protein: CASSYRDAGTTQYF. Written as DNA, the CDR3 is TGTGCCAGCAGTTACAGAGACGCAGGGACAACGCAGTATTTT.

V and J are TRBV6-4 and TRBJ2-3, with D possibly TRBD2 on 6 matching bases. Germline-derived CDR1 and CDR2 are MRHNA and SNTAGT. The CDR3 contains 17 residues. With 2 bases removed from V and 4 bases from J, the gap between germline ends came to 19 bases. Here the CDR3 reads CASSDQSGGRGPDTQYF. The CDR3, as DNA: TGTGCCAGCAGTGACCAGTCCGGGGGTAGGGGTCCAGATACGCAGTATTTT.

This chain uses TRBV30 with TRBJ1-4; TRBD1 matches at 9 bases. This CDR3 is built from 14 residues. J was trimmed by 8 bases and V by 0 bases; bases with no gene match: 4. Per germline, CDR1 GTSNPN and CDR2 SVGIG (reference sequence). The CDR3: CAWSVQGALEKLFF. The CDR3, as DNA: TGTGCCTGGAGTGTACAGGGGGCCTTGGAAAAACTGTTTTTT.

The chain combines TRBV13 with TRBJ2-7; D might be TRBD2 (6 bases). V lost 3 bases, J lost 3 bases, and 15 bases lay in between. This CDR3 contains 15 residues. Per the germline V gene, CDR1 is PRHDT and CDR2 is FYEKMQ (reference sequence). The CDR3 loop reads CASSLGLRVGYEQYF. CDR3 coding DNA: TGTGCCAGCAGCTTGGGACTCCGGGTGGGCTACGAGCAGTACTTC.

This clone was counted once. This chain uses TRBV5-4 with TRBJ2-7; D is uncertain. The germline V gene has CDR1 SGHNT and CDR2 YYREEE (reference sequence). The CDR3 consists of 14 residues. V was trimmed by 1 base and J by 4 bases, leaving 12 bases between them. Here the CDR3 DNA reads TGTGCCAGCAGCTTGCGCGGAAGTTATTACGAGCAGTACTTC. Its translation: CASSLRGSYYEQYF.

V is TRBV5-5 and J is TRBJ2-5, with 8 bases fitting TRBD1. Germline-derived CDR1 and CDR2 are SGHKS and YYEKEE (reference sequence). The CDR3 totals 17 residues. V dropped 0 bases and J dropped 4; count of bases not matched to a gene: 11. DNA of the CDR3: TGTGCCAGCAGCTTGGCAGTCAGGGGGCGAACTATAGAGACCCAGTACTTC. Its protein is CASSLAVRGRTIETQYF.

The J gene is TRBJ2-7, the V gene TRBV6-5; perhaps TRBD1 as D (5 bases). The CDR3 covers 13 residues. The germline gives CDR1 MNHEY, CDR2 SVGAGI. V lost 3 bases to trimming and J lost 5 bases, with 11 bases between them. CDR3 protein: CASSYRGGHEQYF. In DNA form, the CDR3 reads TGTGCCAGCAGTTATAGGGGTGGCCACGAGCAGTACTTC.

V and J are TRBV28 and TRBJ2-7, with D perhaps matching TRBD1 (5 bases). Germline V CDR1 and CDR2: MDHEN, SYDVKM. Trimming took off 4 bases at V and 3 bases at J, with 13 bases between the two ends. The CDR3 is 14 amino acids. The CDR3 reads CASSYQGKGYEQYF. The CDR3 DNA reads TGTGCCAGCAGTTACCAGGGAAAGGGCTACGAGCAGTACTTC.

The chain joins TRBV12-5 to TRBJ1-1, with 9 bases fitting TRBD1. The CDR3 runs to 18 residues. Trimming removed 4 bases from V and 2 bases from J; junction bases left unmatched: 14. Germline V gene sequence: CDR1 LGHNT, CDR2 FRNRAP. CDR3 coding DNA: TGTGCTAGTGGTTGGACGGGACAGGGACGATTAGGAAACACTGAAGCTTTCTTT. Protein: CASGWTGQGRLGNTEAFF.

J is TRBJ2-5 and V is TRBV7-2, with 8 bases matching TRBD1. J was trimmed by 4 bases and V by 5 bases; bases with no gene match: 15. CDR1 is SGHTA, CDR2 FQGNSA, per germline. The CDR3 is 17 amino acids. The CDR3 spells CASSPTPETGEGETQYF. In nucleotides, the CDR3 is TGTGCCAGCAGCCCCACCCCGGAGACAGGGGAAGGAGAGACCCAGTACTTC.

This CDR3 is CASSSGGSGANVLTF. CDR3 sequence (DNA): TGTGCCAGCAGTTCGGGGGGCTCTGGGGCCAACGTCCTGACTTTC. V and J are TRBV28 and TRBJ2-6; 7 nucleotides line up with TRBD2. The junction had 0 bases not matched to a gene; V was cut back by 4 bases and J by 0 bases. The germline V gene encodes CDR1 MDHEN and CDR2 SYDVKM. CDR3 size: 15 residues. Filled out from reference TRBV28 and TRBJ2-6, the complete variable domain reads DVKVTQSSRYLVKRTGEKVFLECVQDMDHENMFWYRQDPGLGLRLIYFSYDVKMKEKGDIPEGYSVSREKKERFSLILESASTNQTSMYLCASSSGGSGANVLTFGAGSRLTVL.

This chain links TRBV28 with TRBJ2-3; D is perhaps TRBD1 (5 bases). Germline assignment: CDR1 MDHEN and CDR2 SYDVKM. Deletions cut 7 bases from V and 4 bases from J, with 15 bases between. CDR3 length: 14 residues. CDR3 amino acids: CASNQGFIPDTQYF. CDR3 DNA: TGTGCCAGCAACCAGGGCTTTATCCCAGATACGCAGTATTTT.

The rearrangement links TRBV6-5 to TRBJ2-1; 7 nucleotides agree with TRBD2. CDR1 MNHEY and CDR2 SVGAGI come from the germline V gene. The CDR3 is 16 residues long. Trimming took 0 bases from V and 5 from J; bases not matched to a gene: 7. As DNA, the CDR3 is TGTGCCAGCAGTTACTCGTTCGGGAGGCGACACAATGAGCAGTTCTTC. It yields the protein CASSYSFGRRHNEQFF.

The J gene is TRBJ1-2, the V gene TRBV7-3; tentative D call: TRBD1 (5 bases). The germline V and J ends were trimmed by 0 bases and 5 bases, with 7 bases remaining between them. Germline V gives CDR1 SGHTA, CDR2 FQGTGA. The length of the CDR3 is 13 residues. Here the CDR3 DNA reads TGTGCCAGCAGCTTAACGGGGGGGTATGGCTACACCTTC. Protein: CASSLTGGYGYTF.

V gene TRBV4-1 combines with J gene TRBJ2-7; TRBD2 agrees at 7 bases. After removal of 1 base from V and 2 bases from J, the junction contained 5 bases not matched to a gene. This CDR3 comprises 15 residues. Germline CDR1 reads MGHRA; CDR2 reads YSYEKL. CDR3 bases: TGCGCCAGCAGCCAAGGAGCGGGACCAGCCTACGAGCAGTACTTC. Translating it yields CASSQGAGPAYEQYF.

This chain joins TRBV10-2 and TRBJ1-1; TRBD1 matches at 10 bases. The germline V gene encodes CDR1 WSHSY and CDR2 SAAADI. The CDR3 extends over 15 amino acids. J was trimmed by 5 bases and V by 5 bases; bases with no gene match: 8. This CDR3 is CASSRPGQGKTEAFF. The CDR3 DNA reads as TGCGCCAGCAGTAGGCCGGGACAGGGGAAGACTGAAGCTTTCTTT.

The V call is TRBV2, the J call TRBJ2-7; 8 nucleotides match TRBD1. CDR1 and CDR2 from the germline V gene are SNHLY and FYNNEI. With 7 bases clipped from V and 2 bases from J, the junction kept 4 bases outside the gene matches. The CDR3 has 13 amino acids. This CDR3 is CASTRDRTYEQYF. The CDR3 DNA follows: TGTGCCAGCACGAGGGACAGGACCTACGAGCAGTACTTC.

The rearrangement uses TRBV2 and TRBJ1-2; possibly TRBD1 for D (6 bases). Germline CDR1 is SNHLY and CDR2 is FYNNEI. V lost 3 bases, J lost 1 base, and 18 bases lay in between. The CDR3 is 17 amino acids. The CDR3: CASSERAFTGFNYGYTF. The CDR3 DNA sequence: TGTGCCAGCAGTGAGCGGGCATTTACAGGGTTTAACTATGGCTACACCTTC.